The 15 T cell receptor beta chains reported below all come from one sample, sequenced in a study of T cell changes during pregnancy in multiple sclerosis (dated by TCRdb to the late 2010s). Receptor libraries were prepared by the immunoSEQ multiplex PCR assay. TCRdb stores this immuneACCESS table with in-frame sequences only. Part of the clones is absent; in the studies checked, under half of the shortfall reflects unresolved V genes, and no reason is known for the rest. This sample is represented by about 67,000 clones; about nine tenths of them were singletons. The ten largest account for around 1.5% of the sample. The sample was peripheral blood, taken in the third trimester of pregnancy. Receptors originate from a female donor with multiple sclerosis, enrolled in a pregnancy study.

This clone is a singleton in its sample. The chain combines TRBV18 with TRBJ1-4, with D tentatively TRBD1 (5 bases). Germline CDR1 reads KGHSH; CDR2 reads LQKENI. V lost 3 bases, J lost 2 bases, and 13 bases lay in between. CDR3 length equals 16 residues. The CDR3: CASSPESAGTNEKLFF. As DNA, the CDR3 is TGTGCCAGCTCACCTGAATCGGCAGGGACTAATGAAAAACTGTTTTTT. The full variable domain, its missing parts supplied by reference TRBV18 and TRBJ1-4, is NAGVMQNPRHLVRRRGQEARLRCSPMKGHSHVYWYRQLPEEGLKFMVYLQKENIIDESGMPKERFSAEFPKEGPSILRIQQVVRGDSAAYFCASSPESAGTNEKLFFGSGTQLSVL.

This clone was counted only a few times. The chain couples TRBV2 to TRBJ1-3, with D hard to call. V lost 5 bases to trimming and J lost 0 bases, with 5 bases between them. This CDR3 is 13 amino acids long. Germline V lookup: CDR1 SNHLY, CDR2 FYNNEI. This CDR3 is CASSTGSGNTIYF. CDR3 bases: TGTGCCAGCAGTACGGGCTCTGGAAACACCATATATTTT.

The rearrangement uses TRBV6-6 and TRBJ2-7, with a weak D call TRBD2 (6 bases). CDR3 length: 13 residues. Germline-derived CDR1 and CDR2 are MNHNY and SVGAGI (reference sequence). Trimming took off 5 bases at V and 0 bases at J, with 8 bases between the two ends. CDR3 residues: CASSISGSYEQYF. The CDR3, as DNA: TGTGCCAGCAGTATTAGCGGCTCCTACGAGCAGTACTTC.

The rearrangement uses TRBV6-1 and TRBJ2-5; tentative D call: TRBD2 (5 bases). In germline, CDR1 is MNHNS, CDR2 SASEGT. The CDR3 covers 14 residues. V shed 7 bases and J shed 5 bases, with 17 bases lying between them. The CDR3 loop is CASIIHGLRETQYF. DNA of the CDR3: TGTGCCAGCATCATACACGGACTTAGGGAGACCCAGTACTTC.

CDR3 DNA sequence: TGTGCCAGCAGCTTGTTAGGGGCCAGGGCCTACGAGCAGTACTTC. This codes for CASSLLGARAYEQYF. This sequence joins TRBV7-9 and TRBJ2-7; D is possibly TRBD1 (5 bases). The CDR3 extends over 15 amino acids. Trimming removed 3 bases at V and 2 bases at J, with 14 bases between. Germline CDR1 and CDR2: SEHNR and FQNEAQ (reference sequence).

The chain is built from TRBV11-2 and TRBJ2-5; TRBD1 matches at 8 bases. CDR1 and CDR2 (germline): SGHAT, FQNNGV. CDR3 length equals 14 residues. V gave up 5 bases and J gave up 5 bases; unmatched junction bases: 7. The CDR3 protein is CASSKGQGEETQYF. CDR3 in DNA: TGTGCCAGCAGCAAAGGACAGGGCGAGGAGACCCAGTACTTC.

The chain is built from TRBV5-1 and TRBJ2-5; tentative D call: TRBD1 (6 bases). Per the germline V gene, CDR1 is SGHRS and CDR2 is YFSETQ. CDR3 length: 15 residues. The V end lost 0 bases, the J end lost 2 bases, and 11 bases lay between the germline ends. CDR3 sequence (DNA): TGCGCCAGCAGCTTGGTGGCAGGGGATCAAGAGACCCAGTACTTC. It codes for CASSLVAGDQETQYF.

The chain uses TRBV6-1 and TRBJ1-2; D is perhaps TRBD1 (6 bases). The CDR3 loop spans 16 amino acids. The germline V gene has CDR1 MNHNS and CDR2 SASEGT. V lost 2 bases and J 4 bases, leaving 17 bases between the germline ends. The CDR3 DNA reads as TGTGCCAGCAGTGAAATAGGACAGCGCGTAGGCTATGGCTACACCTTC. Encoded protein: CASSEIGQRVGYGYTF.

Written as DNA, the CDR3 is TGTGCCAGCAGTAGCTCGGGACAGGGGGTCTCTGAAGCTTTCTTT. It yields the protein CASSSSGQGVSEAFF. The gene calls are TRBV6-5 and TRBJ1-1, with TRBD1 matching 11 bases. This CDR3 is 15 amino acids long. Germline trimming cut 5 bases from V and 6 bases from J; bases unmatched to any gene: 8. In germline, CDR1 is MNHEY, CDR2 SVGAGI.

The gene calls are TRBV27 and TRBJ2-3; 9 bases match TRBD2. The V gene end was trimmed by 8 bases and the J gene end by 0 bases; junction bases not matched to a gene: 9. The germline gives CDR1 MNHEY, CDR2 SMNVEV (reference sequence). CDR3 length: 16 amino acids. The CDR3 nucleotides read TGTGCCAGCGCCCTTCTAGCGGGGTCTAGCACAGATACGCAGTATTTT. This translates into CASALLAGSSTDTQYF.

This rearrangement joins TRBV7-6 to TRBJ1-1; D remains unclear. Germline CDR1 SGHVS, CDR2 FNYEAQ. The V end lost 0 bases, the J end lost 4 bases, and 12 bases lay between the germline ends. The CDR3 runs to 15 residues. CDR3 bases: TGTGCCAGCAGCTTAGCCGGGGTCGGAGCCACTGAAGCTTTCTTT. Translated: CASSLAGVGATEAFF.

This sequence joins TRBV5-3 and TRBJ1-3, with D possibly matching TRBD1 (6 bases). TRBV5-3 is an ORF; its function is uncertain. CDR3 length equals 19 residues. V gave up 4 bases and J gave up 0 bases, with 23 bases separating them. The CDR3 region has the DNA TGTGCCAGAAGCGGTGCAGGCGAGGACAGTGGAACCTCTGGAAACACCATATATTTT. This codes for CARSGAGEDSGTSGNTIYF.

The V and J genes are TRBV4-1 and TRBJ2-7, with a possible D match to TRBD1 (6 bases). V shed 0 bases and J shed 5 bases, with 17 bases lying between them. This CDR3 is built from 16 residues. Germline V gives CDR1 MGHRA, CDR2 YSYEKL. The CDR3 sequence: CASSQDSGRGIDEQYF. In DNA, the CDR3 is TGCGCCAGCAGCCAAGATAGTGGCAGGGGTATTGACGAGCAGTACTTC.

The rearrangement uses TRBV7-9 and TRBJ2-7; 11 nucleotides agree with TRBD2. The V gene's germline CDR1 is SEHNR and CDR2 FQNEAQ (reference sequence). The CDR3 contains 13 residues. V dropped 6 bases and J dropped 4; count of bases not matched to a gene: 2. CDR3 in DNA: TGTGCCAGCAGTCTAGCGGGGGGTTACGAGCAGTACTTC. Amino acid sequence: CASSLAGGYEQYF.

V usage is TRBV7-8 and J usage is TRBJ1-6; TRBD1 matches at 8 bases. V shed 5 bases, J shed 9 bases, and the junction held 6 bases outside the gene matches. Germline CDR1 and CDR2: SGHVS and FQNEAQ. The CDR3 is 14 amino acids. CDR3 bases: TGTGCCAGCAGCCCCGACAGGGGCAGTTCACCCCTCCACTTT. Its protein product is CASSPDRGSSPLHF.